The TCR beta chain described here comes from a study of T cell clonotyping in hematopoietic cell transplantation. The assay was immunoSEQ multiplex PCR, and TCRdb's table has in-frame clones only and misses some. The sample includes tens of thousands of clones, 96% of them seen just once. Germline CDR1 reads SSHAT; CDR2 reads FNYEAQ (reference sequence). The CDR3 spans 13 residues. The study's findings and limits: After transplant, recipient diversity fell while pathologically expanded clonotypes grew through day 180. Graft donor and pretransplant recipient Inverse Simpson Index values predicted broader posttransplant TCR diversity. Without cell sorting, CD4 versus CD8 contributions remain unresolved.

Documented time point: recipient sample about 28 days before transplant, after cytoreduction. Remarks on this clone: As yet, its antigen is unknown. At one of its ends the junction is not consistent with the germline gene, which may arise from a read error.

This TCR derives from a woman between 45 and 60 years old with acute myeloid leukemia. Some clones in this sample may be carry-over from other donors' samples. The chain links TRBV7-7 to TRBJ1-2, with D tentatively TRBD1 (5 bases). The material was peripheral blood mononuclear cells, obtained before stem cell transplant. CDR3 sequence reads: CASSFEGSGGYTF. CDR3 bases: TGTGCTAGCAGCTTTGAGGGATCAGGGGGCTACACCTTC. The full variable domain, in which reference TRBV7-7 and TRBJ1-2 provide the parts outside the CDR3, is GAGVSQSPRYKVTKRGQDVTLRCDPISSHATLYWYQQALGQGPEFLTYFNYEAQPDKSGLPSDRFSAERPEGSISTLTIQRTEQRDSAMYRCASSFEGSGGYTFGSGTRLTVV.